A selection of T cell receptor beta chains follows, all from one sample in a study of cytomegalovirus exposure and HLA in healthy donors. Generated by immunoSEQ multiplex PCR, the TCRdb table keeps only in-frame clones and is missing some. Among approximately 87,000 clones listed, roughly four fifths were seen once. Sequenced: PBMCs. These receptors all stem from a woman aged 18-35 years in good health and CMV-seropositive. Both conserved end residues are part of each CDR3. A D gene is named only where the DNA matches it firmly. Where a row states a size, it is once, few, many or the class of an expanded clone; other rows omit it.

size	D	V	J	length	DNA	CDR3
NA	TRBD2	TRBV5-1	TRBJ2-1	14	TGCGCCAGCAGCACTAGCGGGGTGAGGAATGAGCAGTTCTTC	CASSTSGVRNEQFF
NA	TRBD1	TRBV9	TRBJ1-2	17	TGTGCCAGCAGCGGTGGCGGGGAAGGGGGCGAAGACTATGGCTACACCTTC	CASSGGGEGGEDYGYTF
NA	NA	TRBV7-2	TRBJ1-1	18	TGTGCCAGCAGCTTATTTCTAGGACAGCGAATCTCGAACACTGAAGCTTTCTTT	CASSLFLGQRISNTEAFF
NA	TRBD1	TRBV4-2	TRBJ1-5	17	TGTGCCAGCAGCCAAAGACAGGGGGCGCGGATCAATCAGCCCCAGCATTTT	CASSQRQGARINQPQHF
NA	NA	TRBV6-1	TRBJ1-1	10	TGTGCCAGCAGTGAATCAGGGGTCCTGTTT	CASSESGVLF
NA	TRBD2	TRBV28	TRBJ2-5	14	TGTGCCAGCAGTCCGGCTAGCGGGACGAAGACCCAGTACTTC	CASSPASGTKTQYF
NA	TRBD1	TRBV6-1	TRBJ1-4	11	TGTGCCAGCAGTGAACTCAGGGGGCTTTTTTTT	CASSELRGLFF
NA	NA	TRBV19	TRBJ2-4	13	TGTGCCAGTAGAGGGGATAATAGGAACATTCAGTACTTC	CASRGDNRNIQYF
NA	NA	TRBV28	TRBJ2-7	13	TGTGCCAGCAGTTTTAGAGGAACCTACGAGCAGTACTTC	CASSFRGTYEQYF
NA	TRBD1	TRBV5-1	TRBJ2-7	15	TGCGCCAGCAGCGCCGACGACAGGGCCGGAATGGTGCAGTACTTC	CASSADDRAGMVQYF
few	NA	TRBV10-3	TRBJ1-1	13	TGTGCCATCAGTGGGGCCGGAGGCACTGAAGCTTTCTTT	CAISGAGGTEAFF
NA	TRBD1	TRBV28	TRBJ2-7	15	TGTGCCAGCAGTTTACCACAGGGGGCCTACTACGAGCAGTACTTC	CASSLPQGAYYEQYF
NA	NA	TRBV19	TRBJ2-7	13	TGTGCCAGTAGTATGGACATCGAGTACGAGCAGTACTTC	CASSMDIEYEQYF
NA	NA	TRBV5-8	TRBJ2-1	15	TGTGCCAGCAGCTTACGGGGGAACTCCTACAATGAGCAGTTCTTC	CASSLRGNSYNEQFF
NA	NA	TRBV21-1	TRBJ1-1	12	TGTGCCAGCAGCGACGACAGGGAGGCAGCTTTCTTT	CASSDDREAAFF
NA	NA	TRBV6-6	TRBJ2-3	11	TGTGCCAGCAGTACATCTCATACGCAGTATTTT	CASSTSHTQYF